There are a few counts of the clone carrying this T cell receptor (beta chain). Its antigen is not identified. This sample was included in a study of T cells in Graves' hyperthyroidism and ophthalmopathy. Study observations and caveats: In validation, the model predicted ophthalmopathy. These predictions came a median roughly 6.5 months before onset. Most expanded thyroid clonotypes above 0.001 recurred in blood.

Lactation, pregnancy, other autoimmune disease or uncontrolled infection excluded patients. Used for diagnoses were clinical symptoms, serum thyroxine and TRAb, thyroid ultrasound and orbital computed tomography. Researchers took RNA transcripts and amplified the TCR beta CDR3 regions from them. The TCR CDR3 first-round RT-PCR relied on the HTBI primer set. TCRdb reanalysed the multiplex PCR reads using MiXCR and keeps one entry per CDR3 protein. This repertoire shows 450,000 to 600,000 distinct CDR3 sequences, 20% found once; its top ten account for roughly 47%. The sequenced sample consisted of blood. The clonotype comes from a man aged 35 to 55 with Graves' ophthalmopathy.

The CDR3 here is CASSYRGSNYGYTF. The CDR3 nucleotides read TGTGCCAGCAGTTACAGGGGAAGTAACTATGGCTACACCTTC. The chain couples TRBV2 to TRBJ1-2; 7 bases fit TRBD1. Unmatched junction bases numbered 4, after V lost 5 bases and J lost 1 base. Germline CDR1 is SNHLY and CDR2 is FYNNEI. This CDR3 region has 14 residues.